The 24 T cell receptor beta chains below all came from one sample that was sequenced in a study of cytomegalovirus exposure and HLA in healthy donors. The PCR had 60 Vbeta and 13 Jbeta primers. TCRdb keeps only in-frame clones here, not all; method: immunoSEQ multiplex PCR. The data contain more than 200,000 clones, around 79% of them singletons. The specimen was PBMCs. Receptors originate from a girl aged 2 to 10 in good health and CMV-seronegative.

The chain links TRBV4-1 to TRBJ1-4; D is undetermined. The CDR3 covers 14 residues. Germline CDR1 is MGHRA and CDR2 is YSYEKL. V lost 4 bases and J 5 bases, leaving 11 bases between the germline ends. The CDR3 reads CASSPPGPNEKLFF. The CDR3 coding sequence is TGCGCCAGCAGCCCCCCGGGTCCCAATGAAAAACTGTTTTTT.

The chain combines TRBV6-5 with TRBJ2-3; 7 bases line up with TRBD2. The V gene end was trimmed by 0 bases and the J gene end by 4 bases; junction bases not matched to a gene: 7. Germline assignment: CDR1 MNHEY and CDR2 SVGAGI. The CDR3 contains 16 residues. This chain's CDR3 is CASSYSSGKGADTQYF. The CDR3 DNA is TGTGCCAGCAGTTACTCGAGCGGGAAGGGTGCAGATACGCAGTATTTT.

This clone has only a few counts. The gene calls are TRBV19 and TRBJ1-1, with 8 bases fitting TRBD1. V was pared by 2 bases and J by 4 bases, with 9 bases of the junction left unmatched. The length of the CDR3 is 16 residues. Looked up from germline, CDR1 is LNHDA and CDR2 is SQIVND (reference sequence). The CDR3 reads CASSIRAGGASTEAFF. The CDR3 DNA follows: TGTGCCAGTAGTATAAGGGCAGGGGGCGCATCCACTGAAGCTTTCTTT.

V gene TRBV29-1 combines with J gene TRBJ2-1; TRBD1 agrees at 7 bases. Germline V gene sequence: CDR1 SQVTM, CDR2 ANQGSEA. The CDR3 spans 14 residues. J was trimmed by 9 bases and V by 3 bases; bases with no gene match: 11. CDR3 protein: CSVDRAGGIGEQFF. The CDR3 DNA follows: TGCAGCGTTGATAGGGCAGGGGGAATCGGTGAGCAGTTCTTC.

The J gene is TRBJ2-2, the V gene TRBV15, with 12 bases identical to TRBD1. Germline V gives CDR1 LNHNV, CDR2 YYDKDF (reference sequence). The CDR3 is 20 amino acids. The V and J ends lost 0 bases and 5 bases, in that order; junction bases with no gene match: 13. In nucleotides, the CDR3 is TGTGCCACCAGCAGAGATTATTTCGTCGGGACAGGGGGCGATACCGGGGAGCTGTTTTTT. Encoded protein: CATSRDYFVGTGGDTGELFF.

This clone occurred once. V and J are TRBV9 and TRBJ2-5, with 7 bases that match TRBD1. This CDR3 is 17 amino acids long. Looked up from germline, CDR1 is SGDLS and CDR2 is YYNGEE. V lost 0 bases, J lost 3 bases, and 11 bases stayed unmatched. The CDR3 DNA follows: TGTGCCAGCAGCGTAGGATTTGCTGGACAGGCGGAAGAGACCCAGTACTTC. Translation: CASSVGFAGQAEETQYF.

V usage is TRBV18 and J usage is TRBJ1-2; TRBD1 matches 9 bases. Losses at the gene ends were 2 bases for V and 4 bases for J; bases not matched to a gene: 14. The CDR3 totals 18 residues. CDR1 and CDR2 (germline): KGHSH, LQKENI. The CDR3 loop is CASSPRTPAGQGAYGYTF. In DNA, the CDR3 is TGTGCCAGCTCACCAAGAACTCCTGCGGGACAGGGTGCCTATGGCTACACCTTC.

This sequence joins TRBV30 and TRBJ2-3; 7 bases align to TRBD2. Trimming took 6 bases from V and 2 from J; bases not matched to a gene: 8. The CDR3 is 14 amino acids. From germline, CDR1 is GTSNPN and CDR2 SVGIG (reference sequence). In nucleotides, the CDR3 is TGTGCCTGCCTAAGCGGGGCGAACACAGATACGCAGTATTTT. Its translation is CACLSGANTDTQYF. The entire variable domain, with the rest obtained from reference TRBV30 and TRBJ2-3, is as follows: SQTIHQWPATLVQPVGSPLSLECTVEGTSNPNLYWYRQAAGRGLQLLFYSVGIGQISSEVPQNLSASRPQDRQFILSSKKLLLSDSGFYLCACLSGANTDTQYFGPGTRLTVL.

This chain links TRBV6-5 with TRBJ2-5, with D possibly TRBD1 on 7 matching bases. Germline V gene data show CDR1 as MNHEY and CDR2 as SVGAGI. The CDR3 totals 15 residues. Trimming pared 5 bases from V and 6 bases from J, leaving 19 bases between. Here the CDR3 DNA reads TGTGCCAGCAGTCCCCAAGGGACAGCGGGCAAGACCCAGTACTTC. Protein sequence: CASSPQGTAGKTQYF.

This clone was counted only a few times. The rearrangement joins TRBV4-1 to TRBJ2-3; the match to TRBD2 covers 9 bases. The V gene end was trimmed by 1 base and the J gene end by 5 bases; junction bases not matched to a gene: 13. The CDR3 totals 18 residues. The V gene's germline CDR1 is MGHRA and CDR2 YSYEKL. The CDR3 reads CASSQARVGGGALDTQYF. The CDR3 DNA follows: TGCGCCAGCAGCCAAGCCCGAGTTGGCGGGGGGGCCCTAGATACGCAGTATTTT.

The chain recombines TRBV5-1 with TRBJ2-1; D call uncertain. Trimming stripped 2 bases from V and 12 bases from J, with 15 bases between. This CDR3 has 13 residues. CDR1 and CDR2 from the germline V gene are SGHRS and YFSETQ. The CDR3 coding sequence is TGCGCCAGCAGCTTAGAGTCTCTAGTCGGGCAGTTCTTC. It yields the protein CASSLESLVGQFF. Using reference TRBV5-1 and TRBJ2-1 for the parts outside the CDR3, the full variable domain is KAGVTQTPRYLIKTRGQQVTLSCSPISGHRSVSWYQQTPGQGLQFLFEYFSETQRNKGNFPGRFSGRQFSNSRSEMNVSTLELGDSALYLCASSLESLVGQFFGPGTRLTVL.

This clone was detected only a few times. The rearrangement joins TRBV6-5 to TRBJ2-4; TRBD1 aligns across 10 bases. The CDR3 consists of 16 residues. Per the germline V gene, CDR1 is MNHEY and CDR2 is SVGAGI. V lost 2 bases to trimming and J lost 1 base; unmatched junction nucleotides: 2. This CDR3 reads CASSYRQGAAKNIQYF. DNA of the CDR3: TGTGCCAGCAGTTACCGACAGGGGGCCGCCAAAAACATTCAGTACTTC.

In DNA, the CDR3 is TGTGCCAGTAGTATGTACAGGGTTAGCCAGTCGGATACGCAGTATTTT. Amino acid sequence: CASSMYRVSQSDTQYF. The chain combines TRBV19 with TRBJ2-3; a weak D match, TRBD1 (6 bases). Trimming left V 3 bases short and J 6 bases short, with 19 bases between. The CDR3 totals 16 residues. The germline CDR1 and CDR2 sequences are LNHDA and SQIVND (reference sequence).

J is TRBJ1-6 and V is TRBV19; TRBD1 matches 8 bases. The CDR3 has 17 amino acids. Per the germline V gene, CDR1 is LNHDA and CDR2 is SQIVND (reference sequence). V gave up 3 bases and J gave up 7 bases; unmatched junction bases: 11. In DNA form, the CDR3 reads TGTGCCAGTAGTATCCGGCCTTGGGACAGGAAAAATTCACCCCTCCACTTT. This gives the protein CASSIRPWDRKNSPLHF.

The rearrangement joins TRBV27 to TRBJ2-7; D might be TRBD1 (5 bases). The CDR3 covers 16 residues. V shed 0 bases and J shed 2 bases, with 14 bases lying between them. The germline V gene encodes CDR1 MNHEY and CDR2 SMNVEV (reference sequence). The CDR3 DNA follows: TGTGCCAGCAGTTTATCTGGTCAGGGTATAGCCTACGAGCAGTACTTC. As protein: CASSLSGQGIAYEQYF.

V usage is TRBV9 and J usage is TRBJ1-1; D is ambiguous. Germline CDR1 SGDLS, CDR2 YYNGEE. V dropped 0 bases and J dropped 8 bases, with 8 bases sitting between them. The CDR3 has 12 amino acids. The CDR3 is CASSVGFREAFF. DNA for the CDR3: TGTGCCAGCAGCGTAGGGTTCCGGGAAGCTTTCTTT.

Of note for this clone: No conserved phenylalanine or tryptophan ends this CDR3, so it is likely a read error. The DNA is omitted, as the CDR3 cannot be located on it reliably, and the CDR3 follows TCRdb's listing. This chain links TRBV6-4 with TRBJ1-1; the DNA was not used to check the table's D call, TRBD1. Both ends counted, the CDR3 spans 11 residues. Per the germline V gene, CDR1 is MRHNA and CDR2 is SNTAGT. The CDR3 region is CASSDSTGPFC.

This clone has just one count. This chain links TRBV2 with TRBJ1-1, with D tentatively TRBD1 (5 bases). CDR3 length: 14 amino acids. With 7 bases removed from V and 2 bases from J, the gap between germline ends came to 14 bases. Germline V lookup: CDR1 SNHLY, CDR2 FYNNEI. The CDR3 here is CASTVQGLNTEAFF. In nucleotides, the CDR3 is TGTGCCAGCACCGTTCAGGGCCTCAACACTGAAGCTTTCTTT.

The sample holds a few counts of this clone. The chain employs TRBV4-1 and TRBJ2-5, with D possibly TRBD2 on 6 matching bases. Trimming shortened V by 2 bases and J by 0 bases, and 10 bases separated the two germline ends. CDR1 MGHRA and CDR2 YSYEKL come from the germline V gene. The CDR3 is made up of 15 amino acids. The chain's CDR3 is CASSQPGLNQETQYF. The DNA for the CDR3 is TGCGCCAGCAGCCAACCGGGACTGAACCAAGAGACCCAGTACTTC.

The chain couples TRBV25-1 to TRBJ2-7, with a tentative D call TRBD2 (6 bases). Germline V gene lookup returns CDR1 MGHDK and CDR2 SYGVNS. This CDR3 spans 13 amino acids. Trimming pared 6 bases from V and 3 bases from J, leaving 12 bases between. DNA of the CDR3: TGTGCCAGCAGGGAAGGCGGGGACTACGAGCAGTACTTC. It translates to CASREGGDYEQYF.

This clone was detected once. The chain combines TRBV5-1 with TRBJ1-2; D may be TRBD1 (6 bases). The CDR3 consists of 14 residues. In germline, CDR1 is SGHRS, CDR2 YFSETQ. V dropped 0 bases and J dropped 10 bases, with 16 bases sitting between them. The CDR3 nucleotides read TGCGCCAGCAGCTTGGAACAGGGTATTAAGTCCTACACCTTC. It encodes CASSLEQGIKSYTF. The whole variable domain, remainder taken from reference TRBV5-1 and TRBJ1-2, is KAGVTQTPRYLIKTRGQQVTLSCSPISGHRSVSWYQQTPGQGLQFLFEYFSETQRNKGNFPGRFSGRQFSNSRSEMNVSTLELGDSALYLCASSLEQGIKSYTFGSGTRLTVV.

This rearrangement joins TRBV5-5 to TRBJ1-2; weak D call: TRBD1 (6 bases). V gave up 0 bases and J gave up 6 bases, with 12 bases separating them. Germline-derived CDR1 and CDR2 are SGHKS and YYEKEE (reference sequence). The CDR3 contains 14 residues. This CDR3 reads CASSLAARGHGYTF. The CDR3 DNA follows: TGTGCCAGCAGCTTGGCCGCCAGGGGCCATGGCTACACCTTC.

The genes are TRBV7-9 and TRBJ2-3; 8 bases are a match to TRBD1. In germline, CDR1 is SEHNR, CDR2 FQNEAQ (reference sequence). The CDR3 runs 15 residues. V was clipped by 5 bases and J by 4 bases; unmatched bases: 8. The chain's CDR3 is CASSTTDRAADTQYF. The CDR3, as DNA: TGTGCCAGCAGCACTACGGACAGGGCGGCAGATACGCAGTATTTT.

This rearrangement joins TRBV5-6 to TRBJ2-5; TRBD1 matches at 7 bases. V gave up 2 bases and J gave up 1 base; unmatched junction bases: 2. This CDR3 region has 14 residues. Germline values: CDR1 SGHDT, CDR2 YYEEEE. CDR3 DNA sequence: TGTGCCAGCAGCTTAAGGGGGCCCCAAGAGACCCAGTACTTC. Its translation is CASSLRGPQETQYF. Using reference TRBV5-6 and TRBJ2-5 for the parts outside the CDR3, the full variable domain is DAGVTQSPTHLIKTRGQQVTLRCSPKSGHDTVSWYQQALGQGPQFIFQYYEEEERQRGNFPDRFSGHQFPNYSSELNVNALLLGDSALYLCASSLRGPQETQYFGPGTRLLVL.